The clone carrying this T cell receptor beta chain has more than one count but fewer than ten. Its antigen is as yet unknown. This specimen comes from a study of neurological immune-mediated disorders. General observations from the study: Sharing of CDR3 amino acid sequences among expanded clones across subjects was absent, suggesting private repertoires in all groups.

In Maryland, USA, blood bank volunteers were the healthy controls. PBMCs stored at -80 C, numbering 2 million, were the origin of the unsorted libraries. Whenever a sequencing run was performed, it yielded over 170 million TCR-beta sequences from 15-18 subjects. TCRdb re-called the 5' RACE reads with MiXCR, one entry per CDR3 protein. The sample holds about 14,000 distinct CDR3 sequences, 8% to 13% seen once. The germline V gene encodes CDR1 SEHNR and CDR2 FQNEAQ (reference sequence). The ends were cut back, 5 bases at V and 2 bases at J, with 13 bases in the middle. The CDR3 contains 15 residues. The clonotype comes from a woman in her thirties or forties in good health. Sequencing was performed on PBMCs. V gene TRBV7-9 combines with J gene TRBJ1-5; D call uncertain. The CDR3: CASSRDGDRNQPQHF. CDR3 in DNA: TGTGCCAGCAGCAGAGACGGGGATCGCAATCAGCCCCAGCATTTT.